This T cell receptor (beta chain) was profiled in a study of blood T cell repertoires in COVID-19. Study-wide background: Sites across the United States, Italy and Spain contributed samples from acute and convalescent COVID-19.

In the original analysis: Reference gene primer amplification yielded estimated nucleated cell counts. Clones were read by immunoSEQ multiplex PCR, and TCRdb kept only the in-frame ones, dropping some. The DNA was the basis for D and trimming; V, J and clone size are from that table. The table records some 200,000 clones, roughly 90% of them present only once. Germline CDR1 reads LGHNA; CDR2 reads YSLEER. Trimming pared 5 bases from V and 5 bases from J, leaving 7 bases between. There are 11 residues in the CDR3. This clone has a handful of counts. The sequencing sample was made of peripheral blood. This receptor was taken from a man aged 65 to 85 with acute or convalescent COVID-19. The gene calls are TRBV4-3 and TRBJ2-7; TRBD1 is a possible D gene (6 bases). DNA for the CDR3: TGCGCCAGCAGCTACAGGGACGAGCAGTACTTC. It is translated as CASSYRDEQYF.